These T cell receptor beta chains were read from a single sample in a study of T cell changes during pregnancy in multiple sclerosis. The table came from immunoSEQ multiplex PCR; TCRdb's copy has only in-frame clones and leaves some out. Here the sample spans approximately 96,000 clones, 90% to 95% being singletons. Material: peripheral blood, obtained after pregnancy. Every receptor here comes from a female donor in good health, enrolled as a control in a pregnancy study. Each CDR3 is given with its conserved first and last residue. Each record gives: V gene, J gene, CDR3 protein.

V: TRBV19; J: TRBJ1-1; CDR3: CATAQGATEAFF
V: TRBV2; J: TRBJ1-1; CDR3: CASSVGRMNTEAFF
V: TRBV27; J: TRBJ2-1; CDR3: CASSPRSPEQFF
V: TRBV19; J: TRBJ2-1; CDR3: CASSYYPYNEQFF
V: TRBV9; J: TRBJ1-3; CDR3: CASSVGGAGNTIYF
V: TRBV9; J: TRBJ2-1; CDR3: CASSVDRGLSYNEQFF
V: TRBV27; J: TRBJ2-5; CDR3: CASSPDNRGRQETQYF
V: TRBV10-2; J: TRBJ2-7; CDR3: CASSEPGQGYEQYF
V: TRBV10-3; J: TRBJ1-1; CDR3: CAIRGTGQLKAFF
V: TRBV6-1; J: TRBJ1-6; CDR3: CATPGFTYNSPLHF
V: TRBV2; J: TRBJ2-3; CDR3: CASSVTSGGRDTQYF
V: TRBV29-1; J: TRBJ2-2; CDR3: CSAADRGLGELFF
V: TRBV11-3; J: TRBJ2-1; CDR3: CASSQTSGSDYNEQFF
V: TRBV19; J: TRBJ2-3; CDR3: CASTPDRGADTQYF
V: TRBV6-6; J: TRBJ2-5; CDR3: CASSPLTGGQETQYF
V: TRBV28; J: TRBJ2-5; CDR3: CASSFPGATRETQYF
V: TRBV29-1; J: TRBJ2-2; CDR3: CSAGLAGGTGELFF
V: TRBV6-1; J: TRBJ2-4; CDR3: CASSDRQGLKNIQYF